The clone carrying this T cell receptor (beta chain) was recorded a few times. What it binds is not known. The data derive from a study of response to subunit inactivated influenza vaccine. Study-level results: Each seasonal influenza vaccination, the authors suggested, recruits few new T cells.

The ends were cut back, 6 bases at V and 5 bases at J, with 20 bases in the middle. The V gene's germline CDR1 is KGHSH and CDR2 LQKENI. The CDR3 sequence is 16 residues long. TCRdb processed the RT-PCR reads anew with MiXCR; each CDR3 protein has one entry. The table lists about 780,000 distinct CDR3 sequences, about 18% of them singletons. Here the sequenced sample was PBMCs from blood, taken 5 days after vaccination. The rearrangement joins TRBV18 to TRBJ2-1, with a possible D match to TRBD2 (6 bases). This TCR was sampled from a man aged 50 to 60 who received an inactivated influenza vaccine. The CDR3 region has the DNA TGTGCCAGCTCGCCTCGGACGACTAGGGGAAACAATGAGCAGTTCTTC. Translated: CASSPRTTRGNNEQFF.